Each of the 25 T cell receptor beta chains below was sequenced from the same sample in a study of shared clonotypes between healthy human individuals. The repertoire was sequenced with immunoSEQ multiplex PCR; TCRdb's copy has only in-frame clones and lacks some. This sample has around 600,000 clones, with 90% to 95% found just once. Positively selected for CCR7, the CD45RO-negative cells used as naive CD8 cells excluded terminally differentiated effector memory CD45RA+ cells. The sequencing input was naive CD8+ T cells sorted from blood. Receptor source: a woman aged 25 to 39 in good health.

The genes are TRBV7-8 and TRBJ2-2; TRBD2 is a possible D gene (5 bases). The CDR3 length is 15 residues. With 5 bases removed from V and 5 bases from J, the gap between germline ends came to 15 bases. Per the germline V gene, CDR1 is SGHVS and CDR2 is FQNEAQ. The chain's CDR3 is CASSILYGETGELFF. In nucleotides, the CDR3 is TGTGCCAGCAGCATCTTGTACGGGGAGACCGGGGAGCTGTTTTTT.

This chain links TRBV28 with TRBJ1-3; the match to TRBD1 covers 7 bases. The CDR3 extends over 14 amino acids. In germline, CDR1 is MDHEN, CDR2 SYDVKM. V lost 5 bases, J lost 3 bases, and 4 bases stayed unmatched. CDR3 region: CASSQTGFGNTIYF. The CDR3 coding sequence is TGTGCCAGCAGTCAGACAGGGTTTGGAAACACCATATATTTT.

The rearrangement uses TRBV27 and TRBJ2-1; D not certain. Trimming stripped 0 bases from V and 7 bases from J, with 7 bases between. Germline-derived CDR1 and CDR2 are MNHEY and SMNVEV (reference sequence). The CDR3 sequence is 13 residues long. The CDR3 DNA sequence: TGTGCCAGCAGTTTATCAGGTCGGAATGAGCAGTTCTTC. Its translation: CASSLSGRNEQFF.

The chain is built from TRBV2 and TRBJ2-7, with D perhaps matching TRBD1 or TRBD2 (6 bases each). The CDR3 consists of 13 residues. The V gene lost 7 bases and the J gene lost 0 bases, with 10 bases spanning the gap. Germline V lookup: CDR1 SNHLY, CDR2 FYNNEI. The DNA of the CDR3 is TGTGCCAGCAAGGAGGGGGGCTCCTACGAGCAGTACTTC. It codes for CASKEGGSYEQYF.

V gene TRBV11-2 combines with J gene TRBJ2-6; TRBD1 is a possible D gene (5 bases). The CDR3 is made up of 19 amino acids. Trimming took off 4 bases at V and 0 bases at J, with 19 bases between the two ends. CDR1 is SGHAT, CDR2 FQNNGV, per germline. Written as DNA, the CDR3 is TGTGCCAGCAGCTCCCGTGGGCACCGAAGGGGCTCTGGGGCCAACGTCCTGACTTTC. This gives the protein CASSSRGHRRGSGANVLTF.

The V call is TRBV4-1, the J call TRBJ2-7; no reliable D call. Looked up from germline, CDR1 is MGHRA and CDR2 is YSYEKL. The CDR3 length is 12 residues. V shed 0 bases and J shed 6 bases, with 6 bases lying between them. CDR3 in DNA: TGCGCCAGCAGCCAAGACTTGGGCGAGCAGTACTTC. Encoded protein: CASSQDLGEQYF.

The chain has TRBV7-6 and TRBJ2-5, with D tentatively TRBD1 or TRBD2 (5 bases each). V was clipped by 5 bases and J by 5 bases, with 12 bases between them. CDR3 length equals 13 residues. Germline CDR1 reads SGHVS; CDR2 reads FNYEAQ. The CDR3 bases are TGTGCCAGCAGCCTCCTAGAGGGGGAGACCCAGTACTTC. It encodes CASSLLEGETQYF.

The chain links TRBV19 to TRBJ2-7; tentatively, D is TRBD2 (5 bases). From germline, CDR1 is LNHDA and CDR2 SQIVND (reference sequence). The CDR3 extends over 15 amino acids. Between the trimmed V and J ends, which lost 6 bases and 4 bases, there was a span of 19 bases. The CDR3 here is CASSPARSGPYEQYF. DNA for the CDR3: TGTGCCAGTAGCCCCGCGCGCAGCGGCCCTTACGAGCAGTACTTC.

The J gene is TRBJ1-4, the V gene TRBV7-2; D might be TRBD1 (6 bases). V shed 4 bases and J shed 8 bases, with 11 bases lying between them. The CDR3 contains 13 residues. Germline V gene data show CDR1 as SGHTA and CDR2 as FQGNSA. CDR3 nucleotides: TGTGCCAGCAGCTGGGGGGGGCAAGAAAAACTGTTTTTT. It specifies CASSWGGQEKLFF. Full variable domain (outside the CDR3, taken from reference TRBV7-2 and TRBJ1-4): GAGVSQSPSNKVTEKGKDVELRCDPISGHTALYWYRQSLGQGLEFLIYFQGNSAPDKSGLPSDRFSAERTGGSVSTLTIQRTQQEDSAVYLCASSWGGQEKLFFGSGTQLSVL.

V is TRBV28 and J is TRBJ2-7, with TRBD1 matching 7 bases. The length of the CDR3 is 14 residues. The V segment lost 5 bases and the J segment 2 bases; nucleotides outside the gene matches: 6. CDR1 is MDHEN and CDR2 is SYDVKM in the germline V gene. The CDR3 is CASSPSGTAYEQYF. The DNA of the CDR3 is TGTGCCAGCAGTCCCTCCGGGACAGCCTACGAGCAGTACTTC.

This chain links TRBV7-9 with TRBJ1-1; TRBD1 is a possible D gene (6 bases). This CDR3 has 14 residues. V lost 4 bases to trimming and J lost 5 bases, with 14 bases between them. From germline, CDR1 is SEHNR and CDR2 FQNEAQ (reference sequence). CDR3 nucleotides: TGTGCCAGCAGCTCGACAGGCGGGATGACTGAAGCTTTCTTT. Its translation: CASSSTGGMTEAFF.

This CDR3 is CASSRHPTVGGELFF. For the CDR3, the DNA is TGCGCCAGCAGCCGTCATCCAACGGTGGGCGGGGAGCTGTTTTTT. This chain uses TRBV4-1 with TRBJ2-2; the D is unclear. The V end lost 4 bases, the J end lost 7 bases, and 16 bases lay between the germline ends. There are 15 residues in the CDR3. Germline lookup yields CDR1 MGHRA and CDR2 YSYEKL.

V and J are TRBV28 and TRBJ1-2; 11 nucleotides match TRBD1. Germline lookup yields CDR1 MDHEN and CDR2 SYDVKM. The CDR3 covers 15 residues. V dropped 5 bases and J dropped 4; count of bases not matched to a gene: 6. The CDR3 loop reads CASSPGQGVGYGYTF. As DNA, the CDR3 is TGTGCCAGCAGTCCGGGACAGGGGGTTGGCTATGGCTACACCTTC.

This chain links TRBV6-1 with TRBJ2-7; D is uncertain. Germline-derived CDR1 and CDR2 are MNHNS and SASEGT. This CDR3 has 14 amino acids. Trimming left V 6 bases short and J 7 bases short, with 19 bases between. The CDR3, as DNA: TGTGCCAGCAGCCCAGGAGAGTCCCATGAGGAGCAGTACTTC. Translating gives CASSPGESHEEQYF.

The CDR3 reads CASSGPGEDTEAFF. DNA for the CDR3: TGTGCCAGCAGCGGCCCCGGGGAGGACACTGAAGCTTTCTTT. The rearrangement joins TRBV13 to TRBJ1-1, with unresolved D. The CDR3 is 14 residues long. Germline CDR1 PRHDT, CDR2 FYEKMQ (reference sequence). With 5 bases removed from V and 3 bases from J, the gap between germline ends came to 13 bases.

The V and J genes are TRBV27 and TRBJ2-1, with 10 nucleotides matching TRBD2. J lost 7 bases, V lost 6 bases, and 6 bases had no gene match. The CDR3 length is 14 residues. Per the germline V gene, CDR1 is MNHEY and CDR2 is SMNVEV (reference sequence). This CDR3 reads CASSYSGRRNEQFF. The CDR3 region has the DNA TGTGCCAGCAGCTATAGCGGGAGGCGGAATGAGCAGTTCTTC.

This clone came up once. The rearrangement uses TRBV5-8 and TRBJ2-2; D tentatively reads TRBD1 or TRBD2 (6 bases each). The CDR3 is 15 residues long. CDR1 SGHTS and CDR2 YDEGEE come from the germline V gene. The ends were cut back, 6 bases at V and 2 bases at J, with 14 bases in the middle. The CDR3 DNA reads TGTGCCAGCATTTCCCGGGGGCTTAACACCGGGGAGCTGTTTTTT. It translates to CASISRGLNTGELFF.

This chain connects TRBV9 to TRBJ2-7, with TRBD2 identical over 8 bases. Germline CDR1 is SGDLS and CDR2 is YYNGEE. V lost 1 base and J lost 6; bases outside the gene matches: 3. The CDR3 extends over 13 amino acids. CDR3 DNA: TGTGCCAGCAGCGTAAGGCTAGCGGGCGAGCAGTACTTC. This encodes CASSVRLAGEQYF.

The rearrangement uses TRBV5-8 and TRBJ2-7, with a weak D call TRBD1 (6 bases). There are 15 residues in the CDR3. V lost 4 bases to trimming and J lost 2 bases, with 16 bases between them. Germline assignment: CDR1 SGHTS and CDR2 YDEGEE. The CDR3 spells CASSPLWGPPYEQYF. The CDR3 DNA reads TGTGCCAGCAGCCCTCTTTGGGGGCCCCCCTACGAGCAGTACTTC.

On this clone: One end of the junction fails to match germline, which may point to a read error. V usage is TRBV13 and J usage is TRBJ2-7; D might be TRBD2 (5 bases). This CDR3 contains 14 residues. Germline loops: CDR1 PRHDT, CDR2 FYEKMQ (reference sequence). The CDR3 sequence is CASSLGGSRYEQYF. CDR3 in DNA: TGTGCCAGCAGCCTAGGTGGGAGTAGGTACGAGCAGTACTTC. The full variable domain, its missing parts supplied by reference TRBV13 and TRBJ2-7, is AAGVIQSPRHLIKEKRETATLKCYPIPRHDTVYWYQQGPGQDPQFLISFYEKMQSDKGSIPDRFSAQQFSDYHSELNMSSLELGDSALYFCASSLGGSRYEQYFGPGTRLTVT.

The V and J genes are TRBV7-6 and TRBJ1-4, with 7 bases matching TRBD1. CDR1 and CDR2 from the germline V gene are SGHVS and FNYEAQ. This CDR3 comprises 17 residues. Unmatched junction bases numbered 12, after V lost 1 base and J lost 7 bases. CDR3 coding DNA: TGTGCCAGCAGCTTAGAGGGGCGTGGCAGGGGGGCTGAAAAACTGTTTTTT. Encoded protein: CASSLEGRGRGAEKLFF. Looking up the rest from reference TRBV7-6 and TRBJ1-4 gives the full variable domain: GAGVSQSPRYKVTKRGQDVALRCDPISGHVSLYWYRQALGQGPEFLTYFNYEAQQDKSGLPNDRFSAERPEGSISTLTIQRTEQRDSAMYRCASSLEGRGRGAEKLFFGSGTQLSVL.

This clone came up a few times. The chain carries TRBV11-2 and TRBJ2-7, with D unresolved. Germline assignment: CDR1 SGHAT and CDR2 FQNNGV. Trimming left V 3 bases short and J 5 bases short, with 8 bases between. CDR3 length equals 12 residues. The CDR3 spells CASSFTVNEQYF. CDR3 DNA sequence: TGTGCCAGCAGCTTTACGGTGAACGAGCAGTACTTC.

This chain joins TRBV27 and TRBJ2-7; 8 bases are shared with TRBD1. Germline V gives CDR1 MNHEY, CDR2 SMNVEV (reference sequence). Losses at the gene ends were 5 bases for V and 2 bases for J; bases not matched to a gene: 5. The CDR3 sequence is 14 residues long. As DNA, the CDR3 is TGTGCCAGCAGTCCGTCGACAGGGGCCTACGAGCAGTACTTC. It specifies CASSPSTGAYEQYF.

This chain links TRBV19 with TRBJ2-7; 11 bases line up with TRBD1. The CDR3 is 13 amino acids. Germline V gene data show CDR1 as LNHDA and CDR2 as SQIVND (reference sequence). V was clipped by 8 bases and J by 4 bases; unmatched bases: 4. CDR3 loop: CASGGQGAYEQYF. CDR3 bases: TGTGCCAGTGGAGGACAGGGGGCTTACGAGCAGTACTTC.

This clone was seen a single time. The rearrangement links TRBV11-2 to TRBJ2-1, with D unresolved. The CDR3 runs to 12 residues. V was cut by 5 bases and J by 7 bases, with 9 bases left in between. CDR1 and CDR2 (germline): SGHAT, FQNNGV. CDR3 sequence: CASSHLGNEQFF. In DNA, the CDR3 is TGTGCCAGCAGCCATCTCGGGAATGAGCAGTTCTTC.